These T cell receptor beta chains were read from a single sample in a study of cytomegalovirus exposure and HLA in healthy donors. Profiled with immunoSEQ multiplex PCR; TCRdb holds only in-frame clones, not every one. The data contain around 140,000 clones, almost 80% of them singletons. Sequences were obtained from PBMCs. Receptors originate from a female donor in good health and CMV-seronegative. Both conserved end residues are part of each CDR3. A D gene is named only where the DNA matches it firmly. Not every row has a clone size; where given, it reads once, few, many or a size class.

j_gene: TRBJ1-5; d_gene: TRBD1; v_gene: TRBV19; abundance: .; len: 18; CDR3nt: TGTGCCAGTAGTAGAGGTCTTCGACAGGGCCCCAACAATCAGCCCCAGCATTTT; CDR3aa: CASSRGLRQGPNNQPQHF
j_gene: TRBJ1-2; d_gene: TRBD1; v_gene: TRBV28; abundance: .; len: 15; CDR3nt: TGTGCCAGCAGTCCGCGGACAGGGACTAACTATGGCTACACCTTC; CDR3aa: CASSPRTGTNYGYTF
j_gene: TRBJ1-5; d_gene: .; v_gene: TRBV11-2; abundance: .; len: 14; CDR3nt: TGTGCCAGCAGCCCCGACATAACAAATCAGCCCCAGCATTTT; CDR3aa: CASSPDITNQPQHF
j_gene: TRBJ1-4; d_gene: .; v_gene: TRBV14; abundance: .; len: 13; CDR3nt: TGTGCCAGCAGCCAAGGAGCGGCTGAAAAACTGTTTTTT; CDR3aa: CASSQGAAEKLFF
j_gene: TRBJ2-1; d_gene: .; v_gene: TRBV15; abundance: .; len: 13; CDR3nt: TGTGCCACCAGCAGAGTCCGCGACAATGAGCAGTTCTTC; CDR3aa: CATSRVRDNEQFF
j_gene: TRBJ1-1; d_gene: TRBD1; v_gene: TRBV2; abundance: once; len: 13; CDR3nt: TGTGCCAGCAGTGAAGGACGGACAGGGGAAGCTTTCTTT; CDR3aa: CASSEGRTGEAFF
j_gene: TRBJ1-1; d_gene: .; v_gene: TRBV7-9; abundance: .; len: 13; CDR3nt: TGTGCCAGCAGCTCCCTAGGGGGTACCGAAGCTTTCTTT; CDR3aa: CASSSLGGTEAFF
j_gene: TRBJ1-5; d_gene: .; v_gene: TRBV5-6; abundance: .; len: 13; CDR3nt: TGTGCCAGCAGCCCGGGGGGGGCTCAGCCCCAGCATTTT; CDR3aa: CASSPGGAQPQHF
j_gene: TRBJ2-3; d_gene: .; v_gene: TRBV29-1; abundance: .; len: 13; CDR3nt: TGCAGCGTTCTAGGCCCGGGGACAGATACGCAGTATTTT; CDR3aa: CSVLGPGTDTQYF
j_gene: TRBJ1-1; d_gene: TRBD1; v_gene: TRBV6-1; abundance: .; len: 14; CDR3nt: TGTGCCAGCGGTGTGAGGGGGCGGGGCACTGAAGCTTTCTTT; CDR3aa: CASGVRGRGTEAFF
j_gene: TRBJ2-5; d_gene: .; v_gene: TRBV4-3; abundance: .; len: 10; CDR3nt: TGCGCCAGAGGGGTCGGGACCCAGTACTTC; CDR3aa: CARGVGTQYF
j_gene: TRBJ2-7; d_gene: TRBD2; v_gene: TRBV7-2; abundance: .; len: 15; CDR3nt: TGTGCCAGCAGCCGGGGACTAGCGGGCTACTACGAGCAGTACTTC; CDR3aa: CASSRGLAGYYEQYF
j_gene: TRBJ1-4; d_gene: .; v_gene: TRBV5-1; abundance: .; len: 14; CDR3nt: TGCGCCAGCAGCTCCACTTCAACTAATGAAAAACTGTTTTTT; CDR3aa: CASSSTSTNEKLFF
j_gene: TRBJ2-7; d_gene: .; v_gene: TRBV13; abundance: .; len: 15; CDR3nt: TGTGCCAGCAGCCTAGGTGGGGGAGGAGACCTCGAGCAGTACTTC; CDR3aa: CASSLGGGGDLEQYF
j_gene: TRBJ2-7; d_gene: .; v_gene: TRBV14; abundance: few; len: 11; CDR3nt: TGTGCCAGCAGCCGGGCAATAGTCCAGTACTTC; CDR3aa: CASSRAIVQYF
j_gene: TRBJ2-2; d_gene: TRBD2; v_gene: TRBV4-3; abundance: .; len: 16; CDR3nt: TGCGCCAGCAGCCACTGGCGGGAGGGCCGAGCCGGGGAGCTGTTTTTT; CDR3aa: CASSHWREGRAGELFF
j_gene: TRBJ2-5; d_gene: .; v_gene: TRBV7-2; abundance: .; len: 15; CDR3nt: TGTGCCAGCAGCTTAGAGGGGCCCGCAGGTGAGACCCAGTACTTC; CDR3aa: CASSLEGPAGETQYF
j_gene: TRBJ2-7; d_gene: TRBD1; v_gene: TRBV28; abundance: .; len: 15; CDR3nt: TGTGCCAGCAGTTCCTCTCTCAGGGGGTCCTACGAGCAGTACTTC; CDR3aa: CASSSSLRGSYEQYF
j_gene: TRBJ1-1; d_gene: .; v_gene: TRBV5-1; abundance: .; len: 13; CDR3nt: TGCGCCAGCAGCTTGACGGGGAACACTGAAGCTTTCTTT; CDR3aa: CASSLTGNTEAFF
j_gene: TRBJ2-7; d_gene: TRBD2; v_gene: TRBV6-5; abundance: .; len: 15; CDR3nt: TGTGCCAGCAGTTCCCTCCGGGAGGGCCTCTACGAGCAGTACTTC; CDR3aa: CASSSLREGLYEQYF
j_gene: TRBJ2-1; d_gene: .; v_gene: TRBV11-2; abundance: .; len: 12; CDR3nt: TGTGCCAGCAGCTCTAACGAGAATGAGCAGTTCTTC; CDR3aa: CASSSNENEQFF
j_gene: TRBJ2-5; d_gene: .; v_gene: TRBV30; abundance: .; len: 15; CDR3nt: TGTGCCTGGAGTTTCCCGGCGGGACGCTCGGAGACCCAGTACTTC; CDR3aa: CAWSFPAGRSETQYF
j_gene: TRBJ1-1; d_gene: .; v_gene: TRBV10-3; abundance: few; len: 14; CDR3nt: TGTGCCATCAGTGCTTCCGGCAGAGGAACTGAAGCTTTCTTT; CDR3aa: CAISASGRGTEAFF
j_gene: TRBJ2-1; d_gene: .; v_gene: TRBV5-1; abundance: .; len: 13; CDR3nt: TGCGCCAGCAGCCGGGACTTCTACAATGAGCAGTTCTTC; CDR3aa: CASSRDFYNEQFF